This T cell receptor (beta chain) derives from a study of long-term antiretroviral therapy in people with HIV. Across the whole study: The study's earliest collections predate the 2015 immediate-ART recommendation by about a decade. Study-level results: Pre-ART clonal expansions dominated every time point's repertoire. Blood obtained between about 2004 and 2017 may reflect older ART regimens.

The run of the v3.0 immunoSEQ assay was at survey level. Produced via immunoSEQ multiplex PCR; TCRdb's table is partial and in-frame only. This sample yields about 48,000 clones, of which approximately 79% are seen a single time; 2.5% to 3.5% belongs to the top ten. Trimming took 4 bases from V and 9 from J, leaving 9 bases between them. Germline V lookup: CDR1 SGHDN, CDR2 FVKESK. CDR3 length: 11 amino acids. This clone appeared a single time. Its antigen is unknown. The source is a woman aged 18-30 years with HIV. This sequence joins TRBV14 and TRBJ2-5, with D maybe TRBD2 (6 bases). This specimen consisted of unsorted PBMCs, obtained 0.8 years after starting antiretroviral therapy. DNA for the CDR3: TGTGCCAGCAGCCGCGGGGCTCCCCAGTACTTC. It is translated as CASSRGAPQYF.